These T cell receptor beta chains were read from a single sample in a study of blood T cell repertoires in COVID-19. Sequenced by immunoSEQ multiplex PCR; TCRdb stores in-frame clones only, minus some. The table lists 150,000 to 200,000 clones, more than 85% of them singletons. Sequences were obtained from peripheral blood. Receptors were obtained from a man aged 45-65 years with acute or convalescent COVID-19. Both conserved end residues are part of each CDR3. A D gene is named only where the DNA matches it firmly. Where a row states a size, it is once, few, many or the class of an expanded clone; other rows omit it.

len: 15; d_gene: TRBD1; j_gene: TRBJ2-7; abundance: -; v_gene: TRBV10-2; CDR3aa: CASSPGTGESYEQYF; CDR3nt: TGCGCCAGCAGTCCCGGGACAGGGGAGTCCTACGAGCAGTACTTC
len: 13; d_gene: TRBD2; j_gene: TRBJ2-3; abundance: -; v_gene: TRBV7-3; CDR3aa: CASSLSHGGREYF; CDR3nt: TGTGCCAGCAGCTTATCCCATGGCGGGAGGGAGTATTTT
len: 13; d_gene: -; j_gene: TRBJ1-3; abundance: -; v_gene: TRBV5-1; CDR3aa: CASSLLVGNTIYF; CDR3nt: TGCGCCAGCAGCTTGCTCGTTGGAAACACCATATATTTT
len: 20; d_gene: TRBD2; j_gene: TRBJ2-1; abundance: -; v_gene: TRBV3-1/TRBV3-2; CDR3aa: CASSHVTPRTSVRAGNEQFF; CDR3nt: TGTGCCAGCAGCCACGTAACTCCGCGTACTAGCGTCCGGGCGGGGAATGAGCAGTTCTTC
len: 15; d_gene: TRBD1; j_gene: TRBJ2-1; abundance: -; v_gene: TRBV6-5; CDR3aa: CASSPQGSWANEQFF; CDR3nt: TGTGCCAGCAGCCCACAGGGGAGTTGGGCGAATGAGCAGTTCTTC
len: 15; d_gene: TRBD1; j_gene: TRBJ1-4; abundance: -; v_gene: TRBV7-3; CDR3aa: CASSLKGDRNEKLFF; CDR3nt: TGTGCCAGCAGCTTAAAGGGGGACAGGAATGAAAAACTGTTTTTT
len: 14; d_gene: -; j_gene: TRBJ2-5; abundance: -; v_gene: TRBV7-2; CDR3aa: CASSPRFGRETQYF; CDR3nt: TGTGCCAGCAGCCCCAGGTTCGGTCGAGAGACCCAGTACTTC
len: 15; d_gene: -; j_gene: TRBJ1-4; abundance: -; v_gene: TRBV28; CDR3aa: CASSLGAVHNEKLFF; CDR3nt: TGTGCCAGCAGTTTAGGGGCTGTCCATAATGAAAAACTGTTTTTT
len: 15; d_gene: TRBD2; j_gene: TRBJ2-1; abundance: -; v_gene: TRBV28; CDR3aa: CASSFIPGGYNEQFF; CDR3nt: TGTGCCAGCAGTTTTATACCGGGGGGTTACAATGAGCAGTTCTTC
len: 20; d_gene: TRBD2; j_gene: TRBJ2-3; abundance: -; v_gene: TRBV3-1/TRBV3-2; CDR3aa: CASSQKEGILADLSTDTQYF; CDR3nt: TGTGCCAGCAGCCAAAAAGAGGGAATACTAGCGGACCTTAGCACAGATACGCAGTATTTT
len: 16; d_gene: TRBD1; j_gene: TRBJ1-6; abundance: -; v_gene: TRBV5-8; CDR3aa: CASSYRDRGLNSPLHF; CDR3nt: TGTGCCAGCAGCTACCGGGACAGGGGGCTCAATTCACCCCTCCACTTT
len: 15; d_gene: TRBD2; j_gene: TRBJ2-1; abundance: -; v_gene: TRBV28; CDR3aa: CASRDRGLASGEQFF; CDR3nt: TGTGCCAGCAGAGACAGGGGACTAGCGTCAGGGGAGCAGTTCTTC
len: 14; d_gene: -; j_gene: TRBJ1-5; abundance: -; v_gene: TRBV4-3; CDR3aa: CASSRGTRLWPQHF; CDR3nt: TGCGCCAGCAGCCGCGGTACTCGATTGTGGCCCCAGCATTTT
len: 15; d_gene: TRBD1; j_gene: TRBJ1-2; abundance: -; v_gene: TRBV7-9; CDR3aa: CASSLEGQGGSGYTF; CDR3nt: TGTGCCAGCAGCTTAGAGGGACAGGGGGGCTCTGGCTACACCTTC
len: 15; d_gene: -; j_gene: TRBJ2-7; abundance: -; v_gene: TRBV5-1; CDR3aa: CASRTDSEALYEQYF; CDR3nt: TGCGCCAGCAGAACCGACAGTGAGGCCCTCTACGAGCAGTACTTC
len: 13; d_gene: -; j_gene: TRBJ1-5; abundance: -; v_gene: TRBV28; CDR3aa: CASSLWSGQPQHF; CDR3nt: TGTGCCAGCAGTTTATGGTCAGGTCAGCCCCAGCATTTT
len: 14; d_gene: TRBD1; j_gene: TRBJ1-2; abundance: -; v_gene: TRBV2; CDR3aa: CASSVYLQGKGYTF; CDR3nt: TGTGCCAGCAGTGTGTATTTACAGGGGAAGGGCTACACCTTC
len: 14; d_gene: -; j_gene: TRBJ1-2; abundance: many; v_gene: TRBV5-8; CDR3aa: CASSTLDRGYGYTF; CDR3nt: TGTGCCAGCAGCACCCTCGACAGAGGATATGGCTACACCTTC
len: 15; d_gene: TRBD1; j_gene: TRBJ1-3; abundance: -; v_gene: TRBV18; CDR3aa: CASSTVQGAGNTIYF; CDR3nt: TGTGCCAGCTCAACGGTACAGGGGGCTGGAAACACCATATATTTT
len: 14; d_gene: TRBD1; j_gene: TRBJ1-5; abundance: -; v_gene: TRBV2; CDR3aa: CASSLGQGNQPQHF; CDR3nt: TGTGCCAGCAGCCTGGGACAGGGAAATCAGCCCCAGCATTTT
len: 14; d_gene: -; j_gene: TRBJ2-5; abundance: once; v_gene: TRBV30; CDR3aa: CAWSAGTTVLAQYF; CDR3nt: TGTGCCTGGAGCGCAGGTACCACCGTATTGGCCCAGTACTTC
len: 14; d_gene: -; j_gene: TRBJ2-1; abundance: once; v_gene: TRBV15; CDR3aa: CATIDDGRYNEQFF; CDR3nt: TGTGCCACTATTGATGATGGCCGCTACAATGAGCAGTTCTTC